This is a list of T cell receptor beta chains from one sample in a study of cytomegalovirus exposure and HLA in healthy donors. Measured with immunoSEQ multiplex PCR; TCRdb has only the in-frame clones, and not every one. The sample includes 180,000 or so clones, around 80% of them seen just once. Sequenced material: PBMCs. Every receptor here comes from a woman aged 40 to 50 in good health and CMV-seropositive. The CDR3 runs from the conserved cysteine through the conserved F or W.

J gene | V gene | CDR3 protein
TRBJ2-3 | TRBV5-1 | CASSPLAGAEDTQYF
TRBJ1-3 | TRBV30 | CAWSVRGRVYPGNTIYF
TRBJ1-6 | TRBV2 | CASTRDRANSPLHF
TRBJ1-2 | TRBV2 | CASSESARGGYTF
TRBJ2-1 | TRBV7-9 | CASSPLNYNEQFF
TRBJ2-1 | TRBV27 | CASSLLPGQGADEQFF
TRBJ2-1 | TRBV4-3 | CASSQATSLGSYNEQFF
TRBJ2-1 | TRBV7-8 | CASSSGTSENEQFF
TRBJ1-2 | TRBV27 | CASSQDRGRGYTF
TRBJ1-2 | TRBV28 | CASSLGSGIYGYTF
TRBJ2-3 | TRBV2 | CASRGTLDTQYF
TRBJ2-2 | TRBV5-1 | CASSFGDRSGELFF
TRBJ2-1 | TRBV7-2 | CASSHGLAGGGNEQFF
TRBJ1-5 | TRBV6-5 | CASSPRTVGNQPQHF
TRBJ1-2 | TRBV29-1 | CSAGQGQTYGYTF
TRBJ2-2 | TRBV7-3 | CASSLGPGSVAGELFF
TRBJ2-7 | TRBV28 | CASSTRRGVVREQYF
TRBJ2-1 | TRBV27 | CASTRQGSYNEQFF
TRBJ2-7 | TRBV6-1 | CASSGLTGGDYEQYF
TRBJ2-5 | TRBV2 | CASRGGGETQYF
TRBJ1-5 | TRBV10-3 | CAISDTGTAGNQPQHF
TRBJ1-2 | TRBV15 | CATSRSANRGHGYTF
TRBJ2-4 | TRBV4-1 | CASSQVLIGGPSGGNIQYF
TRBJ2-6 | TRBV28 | CASSAGTWWSGANVLTF
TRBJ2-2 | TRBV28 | CATTGTGLYTGELFF
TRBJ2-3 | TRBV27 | CASSYFGSTDTQYF
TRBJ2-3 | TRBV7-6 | CASSAELGRGASGTQYF